This T cell receptor beta chain was obtained from a study of blood T cell repertoires in COVID-19. Study-wide context: COVID-19 samples, acute and convalescent, were from the United States, Italy and Spain.

The Seattle patients, enrolled during active infection, were followed longitudinally. Under the authors' procedure: Amplification of reference gene primers was used by the study to estimate nucleated cell counts. The data were produced by immunoSEQ multiplex PCR, yet TCRdb's version contains in-frame clones alone and is incomplete. That table gives V, J and clone size, and the DNA gave D and trimming. The sample has over 70,000 clones, approximately 77% seen once. The CDR3 spans 18 residues. J lost 4 bases, V lost 3 bases, and 8 bases had no gene match. The germline V gene has CDR1 MNHEY and CDR2 SMNVEV (reference sequence).

This receptor was obtained from a man aged 65-85 years with COVID-19, enrolled during active disease. The sequenced sample was peripheral blood. The chain uses TRBV27 and TRBJ2-1, with TRBD2 matching 14 bases. The CDR3 nucleotides are TGTGCCAGCAGTTTCATCGGGACTAGCGGGAGTGTTTACAATGAGCAGTTCTTC. Protein: CASSFIGTSGSVYNEQFF.